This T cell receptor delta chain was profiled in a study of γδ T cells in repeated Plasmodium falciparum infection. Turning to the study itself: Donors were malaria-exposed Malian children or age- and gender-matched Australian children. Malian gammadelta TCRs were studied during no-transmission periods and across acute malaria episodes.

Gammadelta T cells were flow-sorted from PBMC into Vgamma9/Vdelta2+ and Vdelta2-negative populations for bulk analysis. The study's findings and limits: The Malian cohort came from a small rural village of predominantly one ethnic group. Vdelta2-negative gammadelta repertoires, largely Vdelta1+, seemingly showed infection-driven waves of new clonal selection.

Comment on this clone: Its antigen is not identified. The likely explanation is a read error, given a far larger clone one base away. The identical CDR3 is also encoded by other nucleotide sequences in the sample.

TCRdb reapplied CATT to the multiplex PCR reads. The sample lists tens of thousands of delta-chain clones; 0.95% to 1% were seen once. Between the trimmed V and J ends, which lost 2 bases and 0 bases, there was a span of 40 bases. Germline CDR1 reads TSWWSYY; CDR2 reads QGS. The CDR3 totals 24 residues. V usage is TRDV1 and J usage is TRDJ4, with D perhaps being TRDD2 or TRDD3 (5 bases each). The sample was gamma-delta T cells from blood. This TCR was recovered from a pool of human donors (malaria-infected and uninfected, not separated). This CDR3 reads CALGENPITLLHLSGPYWTRPLIF. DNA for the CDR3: TGTGCTCTTGGGGAAAATCCAATAACGTTGCTTCATCTCTCCGGCCCCTACTGGACCAGACCCCTGATCTTT.